The 22 T cell receptor beta chains below all came from one sample that was sequenced in a study of CD4+ T cells in melanoma. Clones were sequenced by immunoSEQ multiplex PCR, and TCRdb holds only the in-frame ones, with some missing. The repertoire holds 15,000 to 20,000 clones, with about 83% as singletons. Input material: cells from a culture (not recorded whether cultured in vitro). Receptors were obtained from a human donor with melanoma.

V is TRBV12-5 and J is TRBJ1-6; a weak D match, TRBD1 (6 bases). In germline, CDR1 is LGHNT, CDR2 FRNRAP. V was cut by 0 bases and J by 3 bases, with 18 bases left in between. The CDR3 totals 19 residues. The CDR3 DNA is TGTGCTAGTGGTTTGGTAATTTCTTCAGGGGCGGACTATAATTCACCCCTCCACTTT. Translation: CASGLVISSGADYNSPLHF.

In its sample, this clone was seen once. V gene TRBV5-4 combines with J gene TRBJ2-2; 9 nucleotides match TRBD2. The V and J ends lost 0 bases and 5 bases, in that order; junction bases with no gene match: 5. This CDR3 comprises 16 residues. Per the germline V gene, CDR1 is SGHNT and CDR2 is YYREEE (reference sequence). DNA of the CDR3: TGTGCCAGCAGCTTGGTTCGTCTAGCGGGGACCGGGGAGCTGTTTTTT. It translates to CASSLVRLAGTGELFF.

This clone has more than one count but fewer than ten. The genes are TRBV7-9 and TRBJ2-3; D remains unclear. Germline lookup yields CDR1 SEHNR and CDR2 FQNEAQ (reference sequence). Trimming removed 5 bases from V and 4 bases from J, with 4 bases in between. The CDR3 covers 11 residues. Here the CDR3 reads CASSEADTQYF. As DNA, the CDR3 is TGTGCCAGCAGCGAGGCAGATACGCAGTATTTT.

The rearrangement joins TRBV9 to TRBJ1-4; possible D gene TRBD1, 5 bases. Per germline, CDR1 SGDLS and CDR2 YYNGEE. V was pared by 5 bases and J by 4 bases, with 18 bases between. The CDR3 length is 16 residues. CDR3 loop: CASSYGGPWRNEKLFF. CDR3 DNA: TGTGCCAGCAGTTATGGGGGACCTTGGCGTAATGAAAAACTGTTTTTT.

This clone was seen only once. The gene calls are TRBV6-5 and TRBJ1-3; the D is unclear. The CDR3 sequence is 15 residues long. In germline, CDR1 is MNHEY, CDR2 SVGAGI. The V gene lost 5 bases and the J gene lost 1 base, with 12 bases spanning the gap. The CDR3 is CASSKGILSGNTIYF. CDR3 sequence (DNA): TGTGCCAGCAGTAAAGGGATCCTATCTGGAAACACCATATATTTT.

This chain uses TRBV11-2 with TRBJ1-4; the match to TRBD1 covers 10 bases. Germline values: CDR1 SGHAT, CDR2 FQNNGV. J gave up 12 bases and V 0 bases, and 7 bases lay outside the gene matches. This CDR3 is 15 amino acids long. The CDR3 DNA is TGTGCCAGCAGCTTAGAGGGACAGGGGTCGGTAGAACTGTTTTTT. Its translation is CASSLEGQGSVELFF.

The CDR3 here is CASSRNIVSGGYTF. The CDR3 DNA reads as TGTGCCAGCAGCCGCAACATTGTTAGTGGTGGCTACACCTTC. This chain joins TRBV14 and TRBJ1-2; D ambiguous. Deletions cut 4 bases from V and 7 bases from J, with 16 bases between. Germline CDR1 is SGHDN and CDR2 is FVKESK. CDR3 size: 14 residues.

The chain employs TRBV23-1 and TRBJ2-7, with D possibly matching TRBD2 (5 bases). TRBV23-1 is recorded as an ORF, its role being uncertain. Trimming removed 9 bases at V and 6 bases at J, with 15 bases between. The CDR3 runs to 12 residues. CDR3 protein: CARRTDLCEQYF. The CDR3, as DNA: TGCGCCAGGCGGACTGACCTTTGCGAGCAGTACTTC.

The J gene is TRBJ1-4, the V gene TRBV29-1; 7 nucleotides align to TRBD1. CDR3 length equals 15 residues. With V trimmed by 3 bases and J by 8 bases, 12 bases remained unmatched. Per germline, CDR1 SQVTM and CDR2 ANQGSEA. Written as DNA, the CDR3 is TGCAGCGTTGAGGGCCGCACAGGGGCGCGCGAAAAACTGTTTTTT. This translates into CSVEGRTGAREKLFF.

This clone showed up just once. The V call is TRBV9, the J call TRBJ2-7; D is unclear. Germline CDR1 is SGDLS and CDR2 is YYNGEE. This CDR3 spans 14 amino acids. Trimming pared 0 bases from V and 0 bases from J, leaving 7 bases between. The CDR3 DNA follows: TGTGCCAGCAGCGTAGGCACCCACTCCTACGAGCAGTACTTC. This codes for CASSVGTHSYEQYF.

The gene calls are TRBV9 and TRBJ2-5; the D gene is possibly TRBD2 (7 bases). The CDR3 is 16 amino acids. The V and J ends lost 0 bases and 5 bases respectively, with 17 bases between them. Germline lookup yields CDR1 SGDLS and CDR2 YYNGEE. The CDR3: CASSVVPSGGVETQYF. The CDR3 DNA follows: TGTGCCAGCAGCGTAGTACCCTCGGGGGGCGTGGAGACCCAGTACTTC.

The chain recombines TRBV27 with TRBJ1-1; 8 bases line up with TRBD1. V lost 5 bases to trimming and J lost 5 bases; unmatched junction nucleotides: 4. The germline CDR1 and CDR2 sequences are MNHEY and SMNVEV (reference sequence). CDR3 length: 13 amino acids. CDR3 protein: CASSRTGFTEAFF. The CDR3 coding sequence is TGTGCCAGCAGTCGGACAGGGTTTACTGAAGCTTTCTTT.

The V and J genes are TRBV10-3 and TRBJ1-1; D is ambiguous. Looked up from germline, CDR1 is ENHRY and CDR2 is SYGVKD. The CDR3 totals 14 residues. The V end was cut by 4 bases, the J end by 1 base, with 10 bases between. In DNA form, the CDR3 reads TGTGCCATCAGTGGGTGGGGTGGGAACACTGAAGCTTTCTTT. This sequence encodes CAISGWGGNTEAFF.

This clone was detected a few times. The genes are TRBV11-2 and TRBJ2-7; possible D gene TRBD1, 5 bases. There are 15 residues in the CDR3. Germline V gene lookup returns CDR1 SGHAT and CDR2 FQNNGV. Trimming left V 8 bases short and J 0 bases short, with 17 bases between. CDR3 sequence (DNA): TGTGCCAGCTCCTCCTTGCGGCAGGGCTCCTACGAGCAGTACTTC. Its protein product is CASSSLRQGSYEQYF.

The chain uses TRBV7-9 and TRBJ2-6, with D possibly being TRBD1 (5 bases). Germline V gives CDR1 SEHNR, CDR2 FQNEAQ (reference sequence). The CDR3 is 15 amino acids. Trimming pared 4 bases from V and 3 bases from J, leaving 10 bases between. The CDR3 DNA reads TGTGCCAGCAGCTCCAGGGTAGGTGGGGCCAACGTCCTGACTTTC. Translated, it gives CASSSRVGGANVLTF.

This chain uses TRBV11-2 with TRBJ2-7, with D perhaps given as TRBD1 or TRBD2 (5 bases each). Germline CDR1 and CDR2: SGHAT and FQNNGV. The V gene lost 4 bases and the J gene lost 0 bases, with 10 bases spanning the gap. The CDR3 has 14 residues. This CDR3 is CASSWGRHSYEQYF. The DNA for the CDR3 is TGTGCCAGCAGCTGGGGACGGCACTCCTACGAGCAGTACTTC.

V is TRBV6-6 and J is TRBJ1-1; 8 bases are a match to TRBD1. Trimming at V came to 4 bases and at J to 6 bases, leaving 7 bases not matched to a gene. The CDR3 is made up of 14 amino acids. Per the germline V gene, CDR1 is MNHNY and CDR2 is SVGAGI (reference sequence). CDR3 amino acids: CASSSRQGQSEAFF. Written as DNA, the CDR3 is TGTGCCAGCAGTTCCAGACAGGGGCAATCTGAAGCTTTCTTT.

This chain uses TRBV7-3 with TRBJ2-7, with 8 bases matching TRBD1. Trimming took 4 bases from V and 6 from J; bases not matched to a gene: 8. This CDR3 region has 14 residues. From germline, CDR1 is SGHTA and CDR2 FQGTGA. The CDR3, as DNA: TGTGCCAGCAGCTCCCAGGGGGCGCCAACCGAGCAGTACTTC. Residues: CASSSQGAPTEQYF.

This CDR3 is CASSLQASLYGYTF. For the CDR3, the DNA is TGTGCCAGCAGTTTACAGGCTTCCCTCTATGGCTACACCTTC. J is TRBJ1-2 and V is TRBV7-2; TRBD1 is a possible D gene (5 bases). V was shortened by 6 bases and J by 4 bases, with 15 bases between the two germline ends. Germline-derived CDR1 and CDR2 are SGHTA and FQGNSA. The CDR3 has 14 residues.

This chain uses TRBV9 with TRBJ2-5; the match to TRBD2 covers 11 bases. From germline, CDR1 is SGDLS and CDR2 YYNGEE. Germline trimming cut 1 base from V and 3 bases from J; bases unmatched to any gene: 5. The CDR3 contains 16 residues. The CDR3 bases are TGTGCCAGCAGCGTATTCCCGACTAGCGGGGAAGAGACCCAGTACTTC. Translation: CASSVFPTSGEETQYF.

This clone has just one count. The chain joins TRBV19 to TRBJ1-5; D is undetermined. Deletions cut 8 bases from V and 0 bases from J, with 11 bases between. The CDR3 is made up of 14 amino acids. Germline CDR1 reads LNHDA; CDR2 reads SQIVND (reference sequence). The CDR3 spells CASAMVGSNQPQHF. The CDR3 bases are TGTGCCAGTGCCATGGTTGGTAGCAATCAGCCCCAGCATTTT.

The genes are TRBV5-4 and TRBJ1-6; D gene uncertain. Germline loops: CDR1 SGHNT, CDR2 YYREEE (reference sequence). There are 13 residues in the CDR3. Trimming shortened V by 1 base and J by 8 bases, and 7 bases separated the two germline ends. The CDR3 loop is CASSLRGYSPLHF. In nucleotides, the CDR3 is TGTGCCAGCAGCTTGCGTGGGTATTCACCCCTCCACTTT. Combining the CDR3 with reference TRBV5-4 and TRBJ1-6 gives the whole variable domain ETGVTQSPTHLIKTRGQQVTLRCSSQSGHNTVSWYQQALGQGPQFIFQYYREEENGRGNFPPRFSGLQFPNYSSELNVNALELDDSALYLCASSLRGYSPLHFGNGTRLTVT.